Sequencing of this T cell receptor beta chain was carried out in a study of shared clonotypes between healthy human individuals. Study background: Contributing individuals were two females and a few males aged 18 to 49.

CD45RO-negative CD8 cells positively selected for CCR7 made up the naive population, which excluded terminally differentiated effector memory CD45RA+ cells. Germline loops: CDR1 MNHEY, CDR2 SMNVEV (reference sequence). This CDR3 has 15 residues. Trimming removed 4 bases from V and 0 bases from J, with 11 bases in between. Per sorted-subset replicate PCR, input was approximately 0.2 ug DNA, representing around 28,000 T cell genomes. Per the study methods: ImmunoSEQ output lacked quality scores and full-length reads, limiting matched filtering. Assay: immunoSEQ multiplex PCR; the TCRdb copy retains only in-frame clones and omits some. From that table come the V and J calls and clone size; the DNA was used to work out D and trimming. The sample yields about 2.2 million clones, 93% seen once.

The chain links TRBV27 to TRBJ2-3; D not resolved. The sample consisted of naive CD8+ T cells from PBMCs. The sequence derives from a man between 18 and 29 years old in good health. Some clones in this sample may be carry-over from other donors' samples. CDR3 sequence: CASSSPPTSTDTQYF. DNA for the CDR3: TGTGCCAGCAGTTCTCCGCCTACTAGCACAGATACGCAGTATTTT.